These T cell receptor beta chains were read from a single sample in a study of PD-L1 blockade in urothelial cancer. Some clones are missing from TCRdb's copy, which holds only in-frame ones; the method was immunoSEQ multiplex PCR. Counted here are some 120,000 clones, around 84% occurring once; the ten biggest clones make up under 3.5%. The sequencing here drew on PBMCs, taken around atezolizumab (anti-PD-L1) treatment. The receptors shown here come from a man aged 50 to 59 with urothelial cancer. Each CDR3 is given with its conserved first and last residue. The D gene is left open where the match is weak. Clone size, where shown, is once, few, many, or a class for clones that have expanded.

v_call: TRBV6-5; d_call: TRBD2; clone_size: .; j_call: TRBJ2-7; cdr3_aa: CASSSYSGSYEQYF; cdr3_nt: TGTGCCAGCAGTTCCTATAGCGGGAGCTACGAGCAGTACTTC
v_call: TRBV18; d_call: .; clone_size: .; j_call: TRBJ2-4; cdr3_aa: CASSLRTGVGIQYF; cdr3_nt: TGTGCCAGCTCACTGAGGACGGGGGTTGGCATTCAGTACTTC
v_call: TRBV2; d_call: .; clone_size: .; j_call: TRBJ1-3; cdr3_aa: CASSDSPFDSGGNTIYF; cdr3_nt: TGTGCCAGCAGTGACTCGCCCTTTGACAGTGGGGGAAACACCATATATTTT
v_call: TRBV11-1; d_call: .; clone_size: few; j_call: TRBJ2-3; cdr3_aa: CASSFGPDTQYF; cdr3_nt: TGTGCCAGCAGCTTCGGTCCAGATACGCAGTATTTT
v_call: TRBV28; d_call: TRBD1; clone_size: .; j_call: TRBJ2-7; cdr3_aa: CASSLSGQGAYEQYF; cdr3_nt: TGTGCCAGCAGTTTATCGGGACAGGGTGCCTACGAGCAGTACTTC
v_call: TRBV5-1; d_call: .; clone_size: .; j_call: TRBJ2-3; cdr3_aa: CASSFSGGSTDTQYF; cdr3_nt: TGCGCCAGCAGCTTTTCTGGCGGTAGCACAGATACGCAGTATTTT
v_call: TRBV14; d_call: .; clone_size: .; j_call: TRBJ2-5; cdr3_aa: CASSQNMRETQYF; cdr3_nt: TGTGCCAGCAGCCAAAATATGCGAGAGACCCAGTACTTC
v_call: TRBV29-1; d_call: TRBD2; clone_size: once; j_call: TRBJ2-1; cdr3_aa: CSVELAGEGNEQFF; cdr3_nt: TGCAGCGTTGAACTAGCGGGAGAGGGCAATGAGCAGTTCTTC
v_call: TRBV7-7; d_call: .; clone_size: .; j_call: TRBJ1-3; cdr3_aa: CASSLHRAAGNTIYF; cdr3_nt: TGTGCTAGCAGCCTCCACAGGGCTGCTGGAAACACCATATATTTT
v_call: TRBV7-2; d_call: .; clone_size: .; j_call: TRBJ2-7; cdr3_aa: CASSPRGRGLGRGEQYF; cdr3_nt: TGTGCCAGCAGCCCCCGAGGGAGGGGGTTAGGTAGGGGCGAGCAGTACTTC
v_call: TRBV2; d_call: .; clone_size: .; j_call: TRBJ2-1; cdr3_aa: CASSDLRTSDYNEQFF; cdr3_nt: TGTGCCAGCAGTGATTTGAGGACTTCGGATTACAATGAGCAGTTCTTC
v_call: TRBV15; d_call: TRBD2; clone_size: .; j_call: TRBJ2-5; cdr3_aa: CATSRVGRANPTWETQYF; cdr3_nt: TGTGCCACCAGCAGAGTCGGGAGGGCCAATCCGACGTGGGAGACCCAGTACTTC
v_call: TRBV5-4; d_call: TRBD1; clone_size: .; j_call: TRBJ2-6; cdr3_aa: CAAWSETGGTGANVLTF; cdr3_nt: TGTGCCGCATGGAGCGAGACAGGGGGTACTGGGGCCAACGTCCTGACTTTC
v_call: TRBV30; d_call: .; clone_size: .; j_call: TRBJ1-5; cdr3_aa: CAWQANSNQPQHF; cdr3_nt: TGTGCCTGGCAGGCGAATAGCAATCAGCCCCAGCATTTT
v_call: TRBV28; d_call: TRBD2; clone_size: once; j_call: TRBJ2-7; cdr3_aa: CASSRPTSGGGEQYF; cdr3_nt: TGTGCCAGCAGTCGACCGACTAGCGGGGGGGGCGAGCAGTACTTC
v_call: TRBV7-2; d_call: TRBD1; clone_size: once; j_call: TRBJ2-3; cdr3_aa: CASSLDRVGTDTQYF; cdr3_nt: TGTGCCAGCAGCCTGGACAGGGTTGGCACAGATACGCAGTATTTT
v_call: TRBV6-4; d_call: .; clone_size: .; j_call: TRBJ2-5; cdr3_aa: CASSDSSRNRLQETQYF; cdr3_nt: TGTGCCAGCAGTGACTCGAGTCGTAACAGGTTACAAGAGACCCAGTACTTC
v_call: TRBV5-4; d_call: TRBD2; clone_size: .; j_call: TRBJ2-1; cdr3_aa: CASQTSGSDNEQFF; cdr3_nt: TGTGCCAGCCAGACTAGCGGGAGTGACAATGAGCAGTTCTTC
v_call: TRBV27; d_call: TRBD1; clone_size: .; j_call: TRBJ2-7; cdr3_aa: CASSSRDRRTYEQYF; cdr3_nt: TGTGCCAGCAGTTCCCGGGACAGGCGCACCTACGAGCAGTACTTC
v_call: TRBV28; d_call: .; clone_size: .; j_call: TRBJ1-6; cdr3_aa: CASSPYWRVTGSPLHF; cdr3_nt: TGTGCCAGCAGCCCCTATTGGCGGGTTACGGGGTCACCCCTCCACTTT
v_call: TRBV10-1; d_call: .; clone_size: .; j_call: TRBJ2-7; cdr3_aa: CARGGTFYEQYF; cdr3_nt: TGCGCCAGGGGCGGGACCTTCTACGAGCAGTACTTC
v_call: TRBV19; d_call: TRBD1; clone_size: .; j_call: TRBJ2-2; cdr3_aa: CASSTTLGGRVTGELFF; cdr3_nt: TGTGCCAGTAGTACGACCCTAGGGGGCCGCGTCACCGGGGAGCTGTTTTTT
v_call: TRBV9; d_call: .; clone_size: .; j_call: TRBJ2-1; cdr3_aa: CASSVVPRDSYNEQFF; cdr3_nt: TGTGCCAGCAGCGTAGTCCCCCGGGACTCCTACAATGAGCAGTTCTTC
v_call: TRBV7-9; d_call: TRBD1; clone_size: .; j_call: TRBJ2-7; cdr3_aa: CASSPTGDRYEQYF; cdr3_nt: TGTGCCAGCAGCCCGACAGGGGATCGATACGAGCAGTACTTC
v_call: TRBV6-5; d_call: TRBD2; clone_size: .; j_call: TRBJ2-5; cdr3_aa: CASSSSGRRETQYF; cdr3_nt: TGTGCCAGCAGTTCCAGCGGGAGACGGGAGACCCAGTACTTC
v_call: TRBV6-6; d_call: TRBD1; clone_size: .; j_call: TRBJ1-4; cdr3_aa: CASTQTGNEKLFF; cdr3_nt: TGTGCCAGCACCCAGACAGGGAATGAAAAACTGTTTTTT
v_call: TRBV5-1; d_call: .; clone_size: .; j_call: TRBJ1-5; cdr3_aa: CASSVEGDSNQPQHF; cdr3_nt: TGCGCCAGCAGCGTGGAAGGGGATAGCAATCAGCCCCAGCATTTT
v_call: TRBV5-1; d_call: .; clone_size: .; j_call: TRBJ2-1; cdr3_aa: CASSSQGRQFF; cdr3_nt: TGCGCCAGCAGCTCACAGGGACGGCAGTTCTTC
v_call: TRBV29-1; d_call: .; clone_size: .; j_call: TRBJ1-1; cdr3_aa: CSANRGPEAFF; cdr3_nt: TGCAGCGCCAACCGAGGTCCGGAAGCTTTCTTT
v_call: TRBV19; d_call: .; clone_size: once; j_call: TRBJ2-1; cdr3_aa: CASSIRGMANEQFF; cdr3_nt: TGTGCCAGTAGTATAAGGGGGATGGCGAATGAGCAGTTCTTC
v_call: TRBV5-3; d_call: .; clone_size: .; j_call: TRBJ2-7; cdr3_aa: CARSLTSRLSYEQYF; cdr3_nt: TGTGCCAGAAGTCTGACTAGTCGTCTTTCCTACGAGCAGTACTTC
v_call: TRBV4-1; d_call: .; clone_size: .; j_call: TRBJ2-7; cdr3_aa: CASSLRDTYSYEQYF; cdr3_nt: TGCGCCAGCAGTCTCCGGGACACATACTCCTACGAGCAGTACTTC
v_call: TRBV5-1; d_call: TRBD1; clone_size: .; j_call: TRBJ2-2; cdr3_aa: CASSPDRRNTGELFF; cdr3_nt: TGCGCCAGCAGCCCGGACAGGAGGAACACCGGGGAGCTGTTTTTT